One sample yielded the 20 T cell receptor beta chains listed below, sequenced in a study of T cell responses to AZD1222 COVID-19 vaccine. The data were produced by immunoSEQ multiplex PCR, yet TCRdb's version contains in-frame clones alone and is incomplete. The repertoire has over 50,000 clones, approximately 84% of them found once; the top ten carry 27%. The source material was peripheral blood, sampled on day 0 of AZD1222 vaccination. Receptor source: an adult in good health.

This chain links TRBV7-9 with TRBJ1-5; the match to TRBD1 covers 10 bases. This CDR3 is built from 15 residues. Germline loops: CDR1 SEHNR, CDR2 FQNEAQ (reference sequence). V gave up 1 base and J gave up 5 bases; unmatched junction bases: 2. The CDR3 DNA follows: TGTGCCAGCAGCTTAGGGGACAGGGGTTATCAGCCCCAGCATTTT. Protein sequence: CASSLGDRGYQPQHF.

V usage is TRBV28 and J usage is TRBJ1-4; 11 bases line up with TRBD1. This CDR3 is 14 amino acids long. Germline CDR1 is MDHEN and CDR2 is SYDVKM. The J segment lost 8 bases and the V segment lost 4 bases, leaving 3 bases of the junction unmatched. CDR3 loop: CASSSGQGGEKLFF. CDR3 coding DNA: TGTGCCAGCAGTTCGGGACAGGGGGGGGAAAAACTGTTTTTT.

This clone came up once. This chain joins TRBV7-3 and TRBJ2-1; 14 positions agree with TRBD2. Trimming took 3 bases from V and 5 from J; bases not matched to a gene: 6. The CDR3 runs to 17 residues. Per germline, CDR1 SGHTA and CDR2 FQGTGA. As DNA, the CDR3 is TGTGCCAGCAGCTTCGGGACTAGCGGGAGTATTGACAATGAGCAGTTCTTC. Encoded protein: CASSFGTSGSIDNEQFF.

The chain uses TRBV5-1 and TRBJ2-1; possible D gene TRBD2, 5 bases. Germline CDR1 is SGHRS and CDR2 is YFSETQ. V lost 0 bases and J 9 bases, leaving 10 bases between the germline ends. The CDR3 is 13 residues long. The CDR3, as DNA: TGCGCCAGCAGCTTGGCCGGGATCAGTGAGCAGTTCTTC. Translation: CASSLAGISEQFF.

The chain has TRBV7-9 and TRBJ2-5, with 9 nucleotides matching TRBD1. CDR1 is SEHNR, CDR2 FQNEAQ, per germline (reference sequence). With 4 bases clipped from V and 1 base from J, the junction kept 4 bases outside the gene matches. The CDR3 has 15 residues. CDR3 coding DNA: TGTGCCAGCAGCTCCCGGGACAGGGCCCAAGAGACCCAGTACTTC. This encodes CASSSRDRAQETQYF.

V is TRBV5-4 and J is TRBJ2-1; TRBD1 agrees at 9 bases. Germline loops: CDR1 SGHNT, CDR2 YYREEE (reference sequence). This CDR3 spans 15 amino acids. J gave up 7 bases and V 4 bases, and 9 bases lay outside the gene matches. The CDR3 DNA reads as TGTGCCAGCAGCCCAAGATCGGGACAGGGAAATGAGCAGTTCTTC. This sequence encodes CASSPRSGQGNEQFF.

V and J are TRBV5-1 and TRBJ2-7, with TRBD2 as a possible D gene (5 bases). Trimming removed 4 bases from V and 3 bases from J, with 17 bases in between. The CDR3 consists of 15 residues. In germline, CDR1 is SGHRS, CDR2 YFSETQ. The CDR3 DNA reads TGCGCCAGCAGCCTCGGTCTTTTACGGGACTACGAGCAGTACTTC. Amino acid sequence: CASSLGLLRDYEQYF.

The CDR3 reads CASSLGGGIHEQFF. CDR3 nucleotide sequence: TGTGCCAGCAGCCTCGGGGGGGGAATCCATGAGCAGTTCTTC. The chain uses TRBV28 and TRBJ2-1; TRBD2 agrees at 8 bases. The CDR3 length is 14 residues. The V segment lost 6 bases and the J segment 8 bases; nucleotides outside the gene matches: 9. Germline CDR1 and CDR2: MDHEN and SYDVKM.

This clone came up once. The chain couples TRBV5-1 to TRBJ2-7; D not resolved. This CDR3 spans 13 amino acids. The V and J ends lost 0 bases and 2 bases respectively, with 6 bases between them. Germline V gives CDR1 SGHRS, CDR2 YFSETQ. The DNA of the CDR3 is TGCGCCAGCAGCTTGGAGGCAGCCTACGAGCAGTACTTC. Protein: CASSLEAAYEQYF. Filled out from reference TRBV5-1 and TRBJ2-7, the complete variable domain reads KAGVTQTPRYLIKTRGQQVTLSCSPISGHRSVSWYQQTPGQGLQFLFEYFSETQRNKGNFPGRFSGRQFSNSRSEMNVSTLELGDSALYLCASSLEAAYEQYFGPGTRLTVT.

The chain is built from TRBV3-1 (or the pseudogene TRBV3-2) and TRBJ1-4, with D possibly matching TRBD1 (5 bases). Germline V lookup: CDR1 LGHDT, CDR2 YNNKEL (reference sequence). The CDR3 is made up of 16 amino acids. V shed 4 bases and J shed 0 bases, with 12 bases lying between them. In DNA form, the CDR3 reads TGTGCCAGCAGCCCGGCGGGACGAGCAACTAATGAAAAACTGTTTTTT. Translating gives CASSPAGRATNEKLFF.

This chain connects TRBV6-5 to TRBJ2-7; possible D gene TRBD2, 6 bases. The CDR3 is made up of 15 amino acids. The germline V gene encodes CDR1 MNHEY and CDR2 SVGAGI. Between the trimmed V and J ends, which lost 2 bases and 3 bases, there was a span of 14 bases. Written as DNA, the CDR3 is TGTGCCAGCAGTTACCCCCAAGGTAGCGGCTACGAGCAGTACTTC. Its protein is CASSYPQGSGYEQYF.

The rearrangement joins TRBV6-5 to TRBJ1-2; no definite D call. Trimming left V 7 bases short and J 7 bases short, with 16 bases between. Germline values: CDR1 MNHEY, CDR2 SVGAGI. This CDR3 contains 13 residues. This chain's CDR3 is CASTPGGLGGYTF. The CDR3 DNA is TGTGCCAGCACCCCCGGAGGGCTCGGTGGCTACACCTTC.

This clone appeared a few times. The J gene is TRBJ2-1, the V gene TRBV27; 7 bases match TRBD2. The V gene's germline CDR1 is MNHEY and CDR2 SMNVEV (reference sequence). The CDR3 runs to 16 residues. V dropped 0 bases and J dropped 4; count of bases not matched to a gene: 6. Here the CDR3 reads CASSLSGLADYNEQFF. The CDR3 DNA reads TGTGCCAGCAGTTTATCGGGCCTAGCGGATTACAATGAGCAGTTCTTC.

This chain joins TRBV11-2 and TRBJ1-1; D possibly corresponds to TRBD1 (6 bases). CDR1 SGHAT and CDR2 FQNNGV come from the germline V gene. Trimming stripped 2 bases from V and 2 bases from J, with 12 bases between. The CDR3 is 15 residues long. The CDR3 spells CASSLNRAENTEAFF. DNA for the CDR3: TGTGCCAGCAGCTTAAACAGGGCTGAAAACACTGAAGCTTTCTTT.

This clone was picked up many times. This CDR3 is CASSLGGLNSPLHF. The CDR3 DNA reads as TGCGCCAGCAGCTTGGGGGGACTTAATTCACCCCTCCACTTT. This rearrangement joins TRBV5-1 to TRBJ1-6, with a tentative D call TRBD1 (5 bases). The CDR3 runs to 14 residues. Germline lookup yields CDR1 SGHRS and CDR2 YFSETQ. Trimming pared 0 bases from V and 6 bases from J, leaving 7 bases between.

The gene calls are TRBV27 and TRBJ1-2, with D possibly TRBD1 on 5 matching bases. Germline CDR1 is MNHEY and CDR2 is SMNVEV (reference sequence). The length of the CDR3 is 14 residues. V lost 1 base, J lost 4 bases, and 10 bases lay in between. Here the CDR3 reads CASSLLGTPYGYTF. For the CDR3, the DNA is TGTGCCAGCAGTTTATTAGGGACCCCCTATGGCTACACCTTC.

The rearrangement joins TRBV18 to TRBJ1-4; no clear D gene. This CDR3 has 13 amino acids. V was shortened by 5 bases and J by 0 bases, with 4 bases between the two germline ends. CDR1 KGHSH and CDR2 LQKENI come from the germline V gene. The CDR3 DNA follows: TGTGCCAGCTCAGGGGCAACTAATGAAAAACTGTTTTTT. Translation: CASSGATNEKLFF.

The chain has TRBV5-1 and TRBJ2-2; 10 nucleotides agree with TRBD2. The CDR3 consists of 15 residues. Trimming removed 2 bases from V and 6 bases from J; junction bases left unmatched: 4. Germline assignment: CDR1 SGHRS and CDR2 YFSETQ. This CDR3 is CASSFLAGGPGELFF. The CDR3 DNA sequence: TGCGCCAGCAGCTTCTTAGCGGGGGGACCCGGGGAGCTGTTTTTT.

The V and J genes are TRBV3-1 (or the pseudogene TRBV3-2) and TRBJ2-2, with 10 bases identical to TRBD2. The CDR3 is made up of 13 amino acids. Unmatched junction bases numbered 1, after V lost 2 bases and J lost 10 bases. From germline, CDR1 is LGHDT and CDR2 YNNKEL (reference sequence). Written as DNA, the CDR3 is TGTGCCAGCAGCCAACTAGCGGGAGCGGAGCTGTTTTTT. Amino acids: CASSQLAGAELFF.

The rearrangement uses TRBV19 and TRBJ1-2; D is possibly TRBD1 (6 bases). The CDR3 loop spans 11 amino acids. The germline CDR1 and CDR2 sequences are LNHDA and SQIVND (reference sequence). V dropped 8 bases and J dropped 7 bases, with 11 bases sitting between them. CDR3 amino acids: CASHDRFGYTF. CDR3 DNA sequence: TGTGCCAGTCACGACAGGTTTGGCTACACCTTC.